These 30 T cell receptor beta chains were all obtained from the same sample, sequenced in a study of T-cell reconstitution after alpha-beta-depleted transplantation in children. Unique molecular identifiers were used to barcode this TCRbeta library. TCRdb analysed the PCR reads with MiXCR anew, one entry per CDR3 protein. This table has about 210,000 distinct CDR3 sequences, roughly 15% appearing once. Sequences were derived from PBMCs, mostly from graft donor cells, sampled 360 days after TCRalphabeta/CD19-depleted stem cell transplant. Receptors originate from a male patient aged 2 to 9 who had a stem cell transplant for acute lymphoblastic leukemia, so the T cells may come from the graft donor.

The rearrangement links TRBV20-1 to TRBJ2-1; 7 bases are shared with TRBD2. V lost 5 bases, J lost 0 bases, and 4 bases stayed unmatched. The CDR3 is 14 residues long. Germline V gene lookup returns CDR1 DFQATT and CDR2 SNEGSKA (reference sequence). CDR3: CSAYSGHSYNEQFF. The CDR3, as DNA: TGCAGTGCTTATAGCGGGCACTCCTACAATGAGCAGTTCTTC.

This chain connects TRBV27 to TRBJ2-3; D is possibly TRBD1 (7 bases). The CDR3 spans 14 residues. V was clipped by 6 bases and J by 2 bases, with 12 bases between them. Germline CDR1 MNHEY, CDR2 SMNVEV (reference sequence). CDR3 amino acids: CASSGGQNTDTQYF. The CDR3 coding sequence is TGTGCCAGCAGCGGGGGACAGAACACAGATACGCAGTATTTT.

The J gene is TRBJ2-3, the V gene TRBV11-2; 11 bases are a match to TRBD2. The CDR3 totals 18 residues. The J segment lost 4 bases and the V segment lost 1 base, leaving 10 bases of the junction unmatched. Looked up from germline, CDR1 is SGHAT and CDR2 is FQNNGV. The CDR3 bases are TGTGCCAGCAGCTTAGGCCCATTAGCGGGGGGGCGCTCAGATACGCAGTATTTT. It yields the protein CASSLGPLAGGRSDTQYF.

In this sample, this clonotype turned up many times. This chain joins TRBV6-5 and TRBJ2-7; TRBD1 matches at 9 bases. Trimming took 0 bases from V and 5 from J; bases not matched to a gene: 14. The germline CDR1 and CDR2 sequences are MNHEY and SVGAGI. This CDR3 is built from 18 residues. CDR3 in amino acids: CASSYSGLGTGSLDEQYF. The CDR3 bases are TGTGCCAGCAGTTACTCTGGGTTAGGGACAGGGTCCTTAGACGAGCAGTACTTC.

The genes are TRBV29-1 and TRBJ2-2; unclear D gene. The CDR3 runs 14 residues. Trimming cost V 6 bases and J 4 bases, with 15 bases left between them. Germline CDR1 SQVTM, CDR2 ANQGSEA. CDR3 region: CSVESNGFTGELFF. CDR3 nucleotides: TGCAGCGTGGAGTCTAATGGATTCACCGGGGAGCTGTTTTTT.

This clonotype has just a few counts. The rearrangement uses TRBV20-1 and TRBJ1-1; possibly TRBD1 for D (6 bases). V was cut by 3 bases and J by 1 base, with 12 bases left in between. CDR1 DFQATT and CDR2 SNEGSKA come from the germline V gene (reference sequence). The CDR3 runs 14 residues. Here the CDR3 DNA reads TGCAGTGCTAGGTTGGGACATCCGAACACTGAAGCTTTCTTT. Its translation: CSARLGHPNTEAFF.

This chain links TRBV6-1 with TRBJ2-7, with D possibly being TRBD1 or TRBD2 (5 bases each). CDR1 and CDR2 from the germline V gene are MNHNS and SASEGT. The V end lost 6 bases, the J end lost 0 bases, and 12 bases lay between the germline ends. The CDR3 has 14 residues. This CDR3 is CASSPGPYSYEQYF. The DNA for the CDR3 is TGTGCCAGCAGCCCGGGACCGTACTCCTACGAGCAGTACTTC.

The chain carries TRBV20-1 and TRBJ2-5; D is undetermined. CDR3 length equals 15 residues. Trimming stripped 2 bases from V and 2 bases from J, with 15 bases between. In germline, CDR1 is DFQATT, CDR2 SNEGSKA (reference sequence). The CDR3 here is CSARLYVGFQETQYF. The DNA for the CDR3 is TGCAGTGCTAGACTTTACGTGGGTTTTCAAGAGACCCAGTACTTC.

A few counts support this clonotype. The chain joins TRBV5-5 to TRBJ1-5; no reliable D call. CDR3 size: 17 residues. Per germline, CDR1 SGHKS and CDR2 YYEKEE (reference sequence). V was pared by 1 base and J by 1 base, with 15 bases between. This CDR3 reads CASSLSAQAISNQPQHF. CDR3 bases: TGTGCCAGCAGCTTGTCGGCTCAGGCCATAAGCAATCAGCCCCAGCATTTT.

This clonotype was seen a handful of times. The chain is built from TRBV14 and TRBJ2-1; 9 nucleotides agree with TRBD1. The length of the CDR3 is 16 residues. Germline CDR1 is SGHDN and CDR2 is FVKESK. After removal of 2 bases from V and 5 bases from J, the junction contained 7 bases not matched to a gene. Here the CDR3 reads CASSQLGTGSNNEQFF. The CDR3 DNA sequence: TGTGCCAGCAGCCAACTGGGGACAGGGAGCAACAATGAGCAGTTCTTC.

This chain connects TRBV20-1 to TRBJ2-7; weak D call: TRBD1 (5 bases). Per germline, CDR1 DFQATT and CDR2 SNEGSKA (reference sequence). Trimming took off 6 bases at V and 3 bases at J, with 18 bases between the two ends. There are 14 residues in the CDR3. The CDR3 DNA reads as TGCAGTGCCACGGACACAGTCCCGATCTACGAGCAGTACTTC. Residues: CSATDTVPIYEQYF.

This clonotype was seen more than once but under ten times. The chain carries TRBV28 and TRBJ2-2; 7 nucleotides agree with TRBD1. Germline V lookup: CDR1 MDHEN, CDR2 SYDVKM. The CDR3 totals 13 residues. V dropped 8 bases and J dropped 6; count of bases not matched to a gene: 6. In nucleotides, the CDR3 is TGTGCCAGCCGACAGGGTGTCGCCGGGGAGCTGTTTTTT. Translated: CASRQGVAGELFF.

The chain combines TRBV5-1 with TRBJ2-1; weak D call: TRBD1 (5 bases). The ends were cut back, 0 bases at V and 7 bases at J, with 11 bases in the middle. This CDR3 is built from 14 residues. The germline CDR1 and CDR2 sequences are SGHRS and YFSETQ. Here the CDR3 DNA reads TGCGCCAGCAGCTTGGATCAGGGTTGGAATGAGCAGTTCTTC. Translated, it gives CASSLDQGWNEQFF.

The chain couples TRBV5-5 to TRBJ1-5, with 7 nucleotides matching TRBD1. This CDR3 region has 15 residues. In germline, CDR1 is SGHKS, CDR2 YYEKEE (reference sequence). With 0 bases clipped from V and 4 bases from J, the junction kept 4 bases outside the gene matches. CDR3 protein: CASSLGWDRNQPQHF. In DNA, the CDR3 is TGTGCCAGCAGCTTGGGTTGGGACAGAAATCAGCCCCAGCATTTT.

This clonotype turned up a few times. J is TRBJ1-5 and V is TRBV5-1; possible D gene TRBD1, 6 bases. Germline V gene data show CDR1 as SGHRS and CDR2 as YFSETQ. V was clipped by 3 bases and J by 10 bases, with 14 bases between them. The CDR3 is 13 residues long. The CDR3: CASSWLGAEPQHF. CDR3 in DNA: TGCGCCAGCAGCTGGTTGGGGGCCGAACCCCAGCATTTT.

The chain employs TRBV12-3 or TRBV12-4 and TRBJ1-3, with unresolved D. The CDR3 extends over 14 amino acids. V was trimmed by 3 bases and J by 1 base, leaving 7 bases between them. The CDR3 spells CASSFQESGNTIYF. CDR3 sequence (DNA): TGTGCCAGCAGTTTCCAAGAATCTGGAAACACCATATATTTT.

This clonotype was recorded many times. The chain combines TRBV12-3 or TRBV12-4 with TRBJ2-1, with 9 bases fitting TRBD2. This CDR3 has 14 residues. V was pared by 6 bases and J by 4 bases, with 4 bases of the junction left unmatched. The CDR3 nucleotides are TGTGCCAGCAGGCTAGCGGGGCTTTACAATGAGCAGTTCTTC. Protein: CASRLAGLYNEQFF.

The chain has TRBV4-2 and TRBJ2-3, with no clear D. Per germline, CDR1 LGHNA and CDR2 YNFKEQ. Trimming shortened V by 0 bases and J by 4 bases, and 11 bases separated the two germline ends. This CDR3 spans 15 amino acids. CDR3 sequence: CASSQEHWAADTQYF. The DNA for the CDR3 is TGTGCCAGCAGCCAAGAACATTGGGCTGCAGATACGCAGTATTTT.

The chain is built from TRBV4-1 and TRBJ2-2, with 7 bases matching TRBD1. The germline V gene has CDR1 MGHRA and CDR2 YSYEKL. The CDR3 contains 16 residues. Unmatched junction bases numbered 7, after V lost 3 bases and J lost 3 bases. Here the CDR3 DNA reads TGCGCCAGCAGCCACCGTAGGGGGCTATACACCGGGGAGCTGTTTTTT. Translating gives CASSHRRGLYTGELFF.

The chain couples TRBV20-1 to TRBJ2-1, with TRBD2 matching over 8 bases. This CDR3 is built from 14 residues. Germline-derived CDR1 and CDR2 are DFQATT and SNEGSKA (reference sequence). J was trimmed by 5 bases and V by 6 bases; bases with no gene match: 9. The CDR3 is CSATVPGLDNEQFF. As DNA, the CDR3 is TGCAGTGCCACGGTCCCGGGACTAGACAATGAGCAGTTCTTC.

This clonotype was seen a few times. J is TRBJ1-1 and V is TRBV12-5; D might be TRBD1 (5 bases). V was cut by 1 base and J by 7 bases, with 10 bases left in between. CDR1 is LGHNT and CDR2 is FRNRAP in the germline V gene. There are 13 residues in the CDR3. CDR3 loop: CASGLAGPVEAFF. CDR3 coding DNA: TGTGCTAGTGGTTTGGCGGGGCCGGTTGAAGCTTTCTTT.

The genes are TRBV7-2 and TRBJ2-3, with a weak D call TRBD2 (7 bases). This CDR3 comprises 16 residues. Trimming shortened V by 1 base and J by 6 bases, and 17 bases separated the two germline ends. Germline V lookup: CDR1 SGHTA, CDR2 FQGNSA. CDR3 protein: CASSLVGGGAMDTQYF. The CDR3 nucleotides are TGTGCCAGCAGCTTAGTTGGTGGGGGGGCCATGGATACGCAGTATTTT. Using reference TRBV7-2 and TRBJ2-3 for the parts outside the CDR3, the full variable domain is GAGVSQSPSNKVTEKGKDVELRCDPISGHTALYWYRQSLGQGLEFLIYFQGNSAPDKSGLPSDRFSAERTGGSVSTLTIQRTQQEDSAVYLCASSLVGGGAMDTQYFGPGTRLTVL.

In its sample, this clonotype was seen once. The rearrangement links TRBV27 to TRBJ2-7; 7 bases map to TRBD1. The ends lost 6 bases at V and 6 bases at J; junction bases unmatched: 11. The CDR3 runs to 14 residues. From germline, CDR1 is MNHEY and CDR2 SMNVEV (reference sequence). The CDR3: CASSPYPAGGEQYF. The DNA of the CDR3 is TGTGCCAGCAGCCCCTACCCAGCAGGGGGCGAGCAGTACTTC.

V gene TRBV7-2 combines with J gene TRBJ2-3, with 10 bases identical to TRBD2. The CDR3 is 13 residues long. Germline CDR1 is SGHTA and CDR2 is FQGNSA. The V gene end was trimmed by 8 bases and the J gene end by 4 bases; junction bases not matched to a gene: 3. CDR3: CASELAGPDTQYF. The CDR3 DNA reads as TGTGCCAGCGAACTAGCGGGGCCAGATACGCAGTATTTT.

The chain has TRBV7-9 and TRBJ2-1; D gene uncertain. The CDR3 is 13 residues long. V was cut by 5 bases and J by 5 bases, with 10 bases left in between. Germline assignment: CDR1 SEHNR and CDR2 FQNEAQ (reference sequence). CDR3 sequence reads: CASSPAPNNEQFF. For the CDR3, the DNA is TGTGCCAGCAGCCCCGCGCCGAACAATGAGCAGTTCTTC.

The chain employs TRBV20-1 and TRBJ2-7; TRBD2 aligns across 8 bases. The CDR3 spans 13 residues. Germline CDR1 DFQATT, CDR2 SNEGSKA (reference sequence). The CDR3 is CRPPGGLSYEQYF. For the CDR3, the DNA is TGCAGGCCGCCGGGGGGGCTCTCCTACGAGCAGTACTTC.

This clonotype was observed a few times. The chain combines TRBV6-5 with TRBJ2-7, with D possibly being TRBD1 (6 bases). This CDR3 spans 16 amino acids. The V and J ends lost 2 bases and 2 bases respectively, with 16 bases between them. The germline gives CDR1 MNHEY, CDR2 SVGAGI. CDR3 loop: CASSYRPGTPTYEQYF. In DNA form, the CDR3 reads TGTGCCAGCAGTTACCGTCCCGGGACACCAACCTACGAGCAGTACTTC.

This clonotype was counted a few times. The chain recombines TRBV5-6 with TRBJ2-1, with 7 bases fitting TRBD2. This CDR3 is built from 12 residues. Germline-derived CDR1 and CDR2 are SGHDT and YYEEEE. J was trimmed by 6 bases and V by 4 bases; bases with no gene match: 1. Here the CDR3 reads CASSGGGNEQFF. Here the CDR3 DNA reads TGTGCCAGCAGCGGGGGGGGCAATGAGCAGTTCTTC.

V usage is TRBV10-3 and J usage is TRBJ2-2; D is possibly TRBD2 (6 bases). The CDR3 runs 15 residues. Germline V CDR1 and CDR2: ENHRY, SYGVKD. V dropped 3 bases and J dropped 1 base, with 9 bases sitting between them. The CDR3, as DNA: TGTGCCATCAGTGACCGGGAGTTGAACACCGGGGAGCTGTTTTTT. It codes for CAISDRELNTGELFF.

There are a few counts of this clonotype. The chain is built from TRBV6-5 and TRBJ2-4, with 7 bases matching TRBD2. The CDR3 sequence is 19 residues long. Trimming at V came to 2 bases and at J to 1 base, leaving 14 bases not matched to a gene. Germline lookup yields CDR1 MNHEY and CDR2 SVGAGI. This chain's CDR3 is CASSYGGGRALSAKNIQYF. The CDR3 region has the DNA TGTGCCAGCAGTTACGGTGGCGGGAGAGCCTTGTCGGCCAAAAACATTCAGTACTTC.